These 5 T cell receptor beta chains originate from one sample sequenced in a study of PD-1 blockade in classical Hodgkin lymphoma. Sequenced by immunoSEQ multiplex PCR; TCRdb stores in-frame clones only, minus some. The sample carries about 90,000 clones, around nine tenths recorded once. As to time point: cycle 4 day 1 (C4D1), after more than 5 weeks of nivolumab. Each patient's relapse followed autologous stem cell transplantation, and brentuximab vedotin exposure varied. The source material was peripheral blood mononuclear cells (PBMCs), sampled before the fourth cycle of nivolumab. These receptors all come from a human donor with classical Hodgkin lymphoma.

The rearrangement uses TRBV4-1 and TRBJ1-2; D is uncertain. The CDR3 has 18 residues. Germline V CDR1 and CDR2: MGHRA, YSYEKL. Trimming took 1 base from V and 0 from J, leaving 18 bases between them. The CDR3 reads CASSQGPIWEISNYGYTF. The DNA for the CDR3 is TGCGCCAGCAGCCAAGGACCCATCTGGGAGATATCTAACTATGGCTACACCTTC.

This chain links TRBV6-1 with TRBJ1-2; 9 nucleotides match TRBD1. CDR1 is MNHNS, CDR2 SASEGT, per germline. The CDR3 spans 15 residues. Germline trimming cut 1 base from V and 8 bases from J; bases unmatched to any gene: 8. The CDR3 nucleotides read TGTGCCAGCAGTGAAGGGACAGGGGCATTCATAGGCTACACCTTC. Translated: CASSEGTGAFIGYTF.

The chain couples TRBV27 to TRBJ2-6; tentative D call: TRBD1 (6 bases). There are 18 residues in the CDR3. The ends were cut back, 7 bases at V and 0 bases at J, with 19 bases in the middle. Per germline, CDR1 MNHEY and CDR2 SMNVEV (reference sequence). The DNA of the CDR3 is TGTGCCAGCATTTCCTCGGACAGCCTAAGCTCTGGGGCCAACGTCCTGACTTTC. This gives the protein CASISSDSLSSGANVLTF.

This clone was observed a handful of times. V usage is TRBV30 and J usage is TRBJ2-1; D not certain. The V gene's germline CDR1 is GTSNPN and CDR2 SVGIG (reference sequence). The CDR3 is made up of 14 amino acids. Trimming took off 3 bases at V and 5 bases at J, with 14 bases between the two ends. The CDR3 coding sequence is TGTGCCTGGAGCTCCCGAACTGGAAACAATGAGCAGTTCTTC. Translating it yields CAWSSRTGNNEQFF.

V usage is TRBV6-1 and J usage is TRBJ2-7; D tentatively reads TRBD1 or TRBD2 (6 bases each). CDR3 size: 13 residues. Germline assignment: CDR1 MNHNS and CDR2 SASEGT. V was trimmed by 8 bases and J by 1 base, leaving 12 bases between them. CDR3 nucleotides: TGTGCCAGCTTGAGGGGGAGGTCCTACGAGCAGTACTTC. Its translation is CASLRGRSYEQYF.